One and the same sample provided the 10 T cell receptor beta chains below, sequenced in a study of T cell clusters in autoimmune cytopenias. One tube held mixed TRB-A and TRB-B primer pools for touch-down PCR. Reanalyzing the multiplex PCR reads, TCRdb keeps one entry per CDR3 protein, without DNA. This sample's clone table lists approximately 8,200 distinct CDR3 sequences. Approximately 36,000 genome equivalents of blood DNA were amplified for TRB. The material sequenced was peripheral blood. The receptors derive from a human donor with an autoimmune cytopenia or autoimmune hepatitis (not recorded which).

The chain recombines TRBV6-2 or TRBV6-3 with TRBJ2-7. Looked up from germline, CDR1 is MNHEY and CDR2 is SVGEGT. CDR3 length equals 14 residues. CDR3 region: CASSYSTASYEQYF.

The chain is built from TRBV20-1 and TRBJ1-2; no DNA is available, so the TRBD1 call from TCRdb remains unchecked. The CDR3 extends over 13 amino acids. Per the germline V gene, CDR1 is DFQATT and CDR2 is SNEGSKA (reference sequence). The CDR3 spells CSATRTGGYGYTF.

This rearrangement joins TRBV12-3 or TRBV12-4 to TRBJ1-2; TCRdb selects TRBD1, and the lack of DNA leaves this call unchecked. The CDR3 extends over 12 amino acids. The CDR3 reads CASSEGPGEKTF.

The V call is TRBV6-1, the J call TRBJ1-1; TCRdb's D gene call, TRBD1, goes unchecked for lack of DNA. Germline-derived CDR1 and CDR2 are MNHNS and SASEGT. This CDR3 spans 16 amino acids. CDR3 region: CAISESRVIRDTEAFF.

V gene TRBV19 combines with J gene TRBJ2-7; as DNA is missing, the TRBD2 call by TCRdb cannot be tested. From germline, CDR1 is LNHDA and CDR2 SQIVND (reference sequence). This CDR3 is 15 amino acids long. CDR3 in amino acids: CASSTFSGSSYEQYF.

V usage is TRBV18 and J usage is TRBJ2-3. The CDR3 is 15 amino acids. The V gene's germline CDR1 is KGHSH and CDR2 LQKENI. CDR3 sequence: CASSPQGSGTDTQYF.

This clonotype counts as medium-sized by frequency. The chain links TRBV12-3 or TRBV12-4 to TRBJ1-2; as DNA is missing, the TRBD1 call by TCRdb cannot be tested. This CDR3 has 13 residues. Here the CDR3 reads CASRGGGDYGYTF.

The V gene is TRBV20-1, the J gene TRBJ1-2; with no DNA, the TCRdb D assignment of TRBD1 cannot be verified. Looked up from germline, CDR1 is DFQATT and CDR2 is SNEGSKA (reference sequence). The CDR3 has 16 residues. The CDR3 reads CSASWLDRGAGYGYTF.

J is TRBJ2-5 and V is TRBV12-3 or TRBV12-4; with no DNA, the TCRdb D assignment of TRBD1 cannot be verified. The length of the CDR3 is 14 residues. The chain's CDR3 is CASRRDRGQETQYF.

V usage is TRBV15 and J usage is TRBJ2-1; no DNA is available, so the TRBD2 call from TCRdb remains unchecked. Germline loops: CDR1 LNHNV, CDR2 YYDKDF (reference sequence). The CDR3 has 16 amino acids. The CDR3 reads CATSRALAGGDNEQFF.